This TCR beta chain is from a study of regulatory T cells in long-lasting Graves disease. Study-wide findings and caveats: The analysis examined peripheral blood only and excluded thyroid tissue.

This clonotype was recorded many times. Its antigen is currently unknown. Looked up from germline, CDR1 is KGHSH and CDR2 is LQKENI. V shed 3 bases, J shed 2 bases, and the junction held 5 bases outside the gene matches. The CDR3 has 15 residues. For TCR beta, libraries came from iRepertoire HTBI primers and Arm-PCR of CDR3 regions. TCRdb fed the multiplex PCR reads into MiXCR, producing one record per CDR3 protein. The table has approximately 350,000 distinct CDR3 sequences, about a sixth seen once. Time point: newly diagnosed GD, antithyroid drugs for less than 3 months. Making the TCR library involved RNA that had been extracted from PBMCs. Diagnosis followed American Thyroid Association guidelines for Graves' disease. These data also featured in a second study, about T cells in Graves' hyperthyroidism and ophthalmopathy. As that report states: Also found in blood were most expanded thyroid clonotypes above 0.001.

This receptor was taken from a man aged 35 to 55 with Graves disease. The chain carries TRBV18 and TRBJ2-7, with TRBD2 identical over 9 bases. The specimen comprised peripheral blood mononuclear cells (PBMCs), sampled at new diagnosis, from a patient treated with antithyroid drugs. CDR3 DNA: TGTGCCAGCTCACCGACGGGGACTAGCACCTACGAGCAGTACTTC. It translates to CASSPTGTSTYEQYF.